This entry describes one T cell receptor beta chain. Its antigen is unknown. Trimming removed 1 base at V and 12 bases at J, with 10 bases between. The length of the CDR3 is 12 residues. From germline, CDR1 is SGHAT and CDR2 FQNNGV. This record belongs to a study of cytomegalovirus exposure and HLA in healthy donors. Study outcomes and limitations: Most TCR sequences were seen very rarely across donors, but some public TCRs occurred in many. As a later analysis revealed, the rate of TCR association differed by HLA locus, with DRB1 most and HLA-C fewest. Presence/absence analyses rested on an assumption that sequencing depth was roughly uniform across donors. A cluster of highly shared sequence variants was likely a sequencing artifact.

The PCR used 60 Vbeta and 13 Jbeta primers. The data were produced by immunoSEQ multiplex PCR, yet TCRdb's version contains in-frame clones alone and is incomplete. The repertoire holds about 180,000 clones, less than 85% seen once, with 1% in the top ten. This TCR was sampled from a boy aged 2 to 9 in good health and CMV-seronegative. Sequences were obtained from PBMCs. The chain uses TRBV11-2 and TRBJ2-1, with D perhaps TRBD1 (5 bases). CDR3 in amino acids: CASSLGGGRQFF. The CDR3 DNA reads TGTGCCAGCAGCTTAGGGGGCGGCCGGCAGTTCTTC. Full variable domain (rest looked up from reference TRBV11-2 and TRBJ2-1): EAGVAQSPRYKIIEKRQSVAFWCNPISGHATLYWYQQILGQGPKLLIQFQNNGVVDDSQLPKDRFSAERLKGVDSTLKIQPAKLEDSAVYLCASSLGGGRQFFGPGTRLTVL.